This TCR beta chain comes out of a study of blood T cell repertoires in COVID-19. Looked up from germline, CDR1 is SGHRS and CDR2 is YFSETQ. CDR3 length: 15 residues. The J segment lost 5 bases and the V segment lost 7 bases, leaving 6 bases of the junction unmatched. In the authors' methods: Estimated nucleated cell counts came from reference gene primer amplification. Clones were sequenced by immunoSEQ multiplex PCR, and TCRdb holds only the in-frame ones, with some missing. Clonal size and the V and J genes are those of that table, whereas D and trimming came from the DNA. The sample records about 180,000 clones, more than 75% being singletons. Participants' own reports of clinical history determined their cohort assignment.

The rearrangement links TRBV5-1 to TRBJ2-2, with 12 bases that match TRBD2. The clonotype comes from a man between 60 and 70 years old who had been exposed to COVID-19. Source material: PBMCs or T cells enriched from blood (not recorded which). The CDR3 reads CASGRLAGETGELFF. The CDR3, as DNA: TGCGCCAGCGGAAGACTAGCGGGAGAGACCGGGGAGCTGTTTTTT. The variable domain in full, completed from reference TRBV5-1 and TRBJ2-2, reads KAGVTQTPRYLIKTRGQQVTLSCSPISGHRSVSWYQQTPGQGLQFLFEYFSETQRNKGNFPGRFSGRQFSNSRSEMNVSTLELGDSALYLCASGRLAGETGELFFGEGSRLTVL.